This TCR beta chain was sequenced during a study of blood T cell repertoires in COVID-19. On the study more broadly: Acute-phase and convalescent COVID-19 samples originated in the United States, Italy and Spain. PBMCs, B-cell-depleted T cells, or T cells were the source of the cDNA or gDNA that made up the material.

Source study methods: The authors estimated nucleated cell counts from reference gene primer amplification. TCRdb keeps only in-frame clones here, not all; method: immunoSEQ multiplex PCR. The DNA was the basis for D and trimming; V, J and clone size are from that table. The sample lists some 200,000 clones; over 75% were seen once. The germline gives CDR1 MNHEY, CDR2 SMNVEV (reference sequence). This CDR3 comprises 14 residues. The V end was cut by 5 bases, the J end by 0 bases, with 10 bases between. The receptor comes from a man over 45 with COVID-19, enrolled during active disease. This chain joins TRBV27 and TRBJ1-2; D is uncertain. The sample comprised peripheral blood. This CDR3 is CASSKRGTNYGYTF. In DNA, the CDR3 is TGTGCCAGCAGTAAGCGGGGTACTAACTATGGCTACACCTTC.